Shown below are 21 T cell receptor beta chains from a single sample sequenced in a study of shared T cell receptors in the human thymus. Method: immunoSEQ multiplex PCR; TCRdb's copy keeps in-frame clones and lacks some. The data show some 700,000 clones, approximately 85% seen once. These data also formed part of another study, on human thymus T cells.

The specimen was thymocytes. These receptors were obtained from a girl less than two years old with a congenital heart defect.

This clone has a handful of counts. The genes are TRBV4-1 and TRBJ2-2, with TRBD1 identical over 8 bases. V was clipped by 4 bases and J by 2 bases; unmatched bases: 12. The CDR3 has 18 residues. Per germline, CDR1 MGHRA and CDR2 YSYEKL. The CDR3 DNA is TGCGCCAGCAGCCTAGTCCCCAGGACAGGGCCAAACACCGGGGAGCTGTTTTTT. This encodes CASSLVPRTGPNTGELFF.

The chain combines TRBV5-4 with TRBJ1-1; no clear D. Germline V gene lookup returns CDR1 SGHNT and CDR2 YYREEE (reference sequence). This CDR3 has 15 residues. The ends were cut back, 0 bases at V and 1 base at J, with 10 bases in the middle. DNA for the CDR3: TGTGCCAGCAGCTTGGTAACGGTTCGGAACACTGAAGCTTTCTTT. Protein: CASSLVTVRNTEAFF.

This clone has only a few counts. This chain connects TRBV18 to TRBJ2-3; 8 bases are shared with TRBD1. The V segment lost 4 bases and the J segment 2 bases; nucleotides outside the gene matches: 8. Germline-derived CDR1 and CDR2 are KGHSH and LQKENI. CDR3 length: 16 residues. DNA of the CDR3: TGTGCCAGCTCACTGCGCAGGGGGCTTATCACAGATACGCAGTATTTT. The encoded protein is CASSLRRGLITDTQYF.

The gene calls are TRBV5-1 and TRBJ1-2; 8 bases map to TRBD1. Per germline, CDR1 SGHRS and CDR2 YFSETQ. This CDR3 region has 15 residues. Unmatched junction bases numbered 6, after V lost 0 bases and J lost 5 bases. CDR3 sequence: CASSLAIQGAYGYTF. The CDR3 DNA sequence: TGCGCCAGCAGCTTGGCGATCCAGGGGGCATATGGCTACACCTTC.

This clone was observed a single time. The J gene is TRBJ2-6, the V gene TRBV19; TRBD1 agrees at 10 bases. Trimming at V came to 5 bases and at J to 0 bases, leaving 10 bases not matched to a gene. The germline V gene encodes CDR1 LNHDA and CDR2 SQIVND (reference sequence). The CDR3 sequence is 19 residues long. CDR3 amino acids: CASSPPWTGGHSGANVLTF. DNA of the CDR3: TGTGCCAGTAGTCCACCATGGACAGGGGGACACTCTGGGGCCAACGTCCTGACTTTC.

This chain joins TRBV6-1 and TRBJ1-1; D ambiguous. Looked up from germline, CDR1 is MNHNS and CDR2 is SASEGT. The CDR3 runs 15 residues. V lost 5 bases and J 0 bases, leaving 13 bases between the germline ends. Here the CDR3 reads CASSPSGSLNTEAFF. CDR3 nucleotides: TGTGCCAGCAGTCCGTCCGGGTCCTTGAACACTGAAGCTTTCTTT.

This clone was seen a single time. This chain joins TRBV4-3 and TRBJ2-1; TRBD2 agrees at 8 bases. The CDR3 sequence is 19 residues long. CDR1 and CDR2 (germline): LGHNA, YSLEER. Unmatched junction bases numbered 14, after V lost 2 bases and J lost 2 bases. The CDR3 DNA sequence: TGCGCCAGCAGCCAACATGGTCTCGGGGGGGCCCCCACCTACAATGAGCAGTTCTTC. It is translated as CASSQHGLGGAPTYNEQFF.

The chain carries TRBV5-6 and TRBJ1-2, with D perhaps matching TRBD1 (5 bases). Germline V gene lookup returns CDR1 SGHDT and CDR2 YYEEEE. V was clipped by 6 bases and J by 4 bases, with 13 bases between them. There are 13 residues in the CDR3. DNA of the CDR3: TGTGCCAGCAACTATCCGGGGGTCTATGGCTACACCTTC. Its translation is CASNYPGVYGYTF.

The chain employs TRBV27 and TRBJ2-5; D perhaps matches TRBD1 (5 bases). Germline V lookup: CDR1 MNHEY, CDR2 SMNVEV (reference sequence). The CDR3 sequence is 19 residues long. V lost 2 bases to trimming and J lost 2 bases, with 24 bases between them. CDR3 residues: CASSLRHRTENQPQETQYF. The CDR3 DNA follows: TGTGCCAGCAGTTTACGACACAGGACCGAAAATCAACCTCAAGAGACCCAGTACTTC.

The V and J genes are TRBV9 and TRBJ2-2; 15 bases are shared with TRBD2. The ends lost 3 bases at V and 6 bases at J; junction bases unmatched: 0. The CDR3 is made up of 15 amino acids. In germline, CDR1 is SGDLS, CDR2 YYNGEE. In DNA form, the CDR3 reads TGTGCCAGCAGCGGGACTAGCGGGGGGGCCGGGGAGCTGTTTTTT. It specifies CASSGTSGGAGELFF.

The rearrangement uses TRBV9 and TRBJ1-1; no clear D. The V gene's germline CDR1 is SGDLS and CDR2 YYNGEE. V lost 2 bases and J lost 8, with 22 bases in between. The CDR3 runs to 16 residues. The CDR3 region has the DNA TGTGCCAGCAGCGTGGTGGTGGTTTTTCCCGGGTTCGAAGCTTTCTTT. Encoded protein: CASSVVVVFPGFEAFF.

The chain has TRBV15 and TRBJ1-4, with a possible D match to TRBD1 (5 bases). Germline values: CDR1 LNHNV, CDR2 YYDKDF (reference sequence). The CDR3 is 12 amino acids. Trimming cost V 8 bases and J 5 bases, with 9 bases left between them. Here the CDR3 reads CATRGVNEKLFF. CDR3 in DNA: TGTGCCACCCGGGGGGTAAATGAAAAACTGTTTTTT.

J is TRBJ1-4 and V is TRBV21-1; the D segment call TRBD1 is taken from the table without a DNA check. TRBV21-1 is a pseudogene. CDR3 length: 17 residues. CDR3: CASSRNRDTRPWGKLFF. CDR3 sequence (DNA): TGTGCCAGCAGCCGGAACCGGGACACGCGCCCCTGGGGGAAACTGTTTTTT.

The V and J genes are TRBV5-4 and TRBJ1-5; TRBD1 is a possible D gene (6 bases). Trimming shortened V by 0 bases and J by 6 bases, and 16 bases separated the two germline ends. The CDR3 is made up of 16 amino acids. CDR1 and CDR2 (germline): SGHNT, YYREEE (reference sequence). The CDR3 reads CASSLVDSQQSQPQHF. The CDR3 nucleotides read TGTGCCAGCAGCTTGGTGGACAGCCAACAAAGTCAGCCCCAGCATTTT.

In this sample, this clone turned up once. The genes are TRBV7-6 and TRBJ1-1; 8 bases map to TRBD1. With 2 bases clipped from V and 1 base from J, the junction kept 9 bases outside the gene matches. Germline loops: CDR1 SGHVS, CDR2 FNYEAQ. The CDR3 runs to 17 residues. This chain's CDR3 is CASSLSGQGSPNTEAFF. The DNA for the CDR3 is TGTGCCAGCAGCTTATCAGGACAGGGAAGTCCGAACACTGAAGCTTTCTTT.

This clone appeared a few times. The CDR3: CASSYPPQDSYEQYF. CDR3 coding DNA: TGTGCCAGCAGTTACCCCCCCCAGGACTCCTACGAGCAGTACTTC. This chain uses TRBV6-5 with TRBJ2-7; D gene uncertain. The CDR3 is 15 residues long. With 2 bases removed from V and 0 bases from J, the gap between germline ends came to 11 bases. Looked up from germline, CDR1 is MNHEY and CDR2 is SVGAGI.

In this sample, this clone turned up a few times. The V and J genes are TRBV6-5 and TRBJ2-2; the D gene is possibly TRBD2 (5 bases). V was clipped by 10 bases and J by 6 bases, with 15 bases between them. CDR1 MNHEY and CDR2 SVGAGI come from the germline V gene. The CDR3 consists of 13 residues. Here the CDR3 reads CATWTPRPGELFF. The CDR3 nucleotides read TGTGCCACTTGGACTCCGAGACCCGGGGAGCTGTTTTTT.

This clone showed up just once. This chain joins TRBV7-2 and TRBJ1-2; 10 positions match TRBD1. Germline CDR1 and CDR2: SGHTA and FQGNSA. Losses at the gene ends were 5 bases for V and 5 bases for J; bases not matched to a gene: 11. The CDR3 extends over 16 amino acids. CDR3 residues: CASSPHPTGGGYGYTF. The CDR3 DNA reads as TGTGCCAGCAGCCCCCACCCGACAGGGGGCGGTTATGGCTACACCTTC.

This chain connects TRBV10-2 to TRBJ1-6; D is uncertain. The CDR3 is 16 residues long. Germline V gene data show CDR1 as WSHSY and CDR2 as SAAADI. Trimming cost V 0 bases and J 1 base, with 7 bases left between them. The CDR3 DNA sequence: TGCGCCAGCAGTGAGTCGGTGGAGTCCTATAATTCACCCCTCCACTTT. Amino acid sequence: CASSESVESYNSPLHF.

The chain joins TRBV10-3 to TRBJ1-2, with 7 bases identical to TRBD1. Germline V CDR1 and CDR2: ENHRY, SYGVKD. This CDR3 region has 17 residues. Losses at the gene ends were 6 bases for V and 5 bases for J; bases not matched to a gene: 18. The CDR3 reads CAIRNYNRDSGAYGYTF. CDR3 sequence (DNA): TGTGCCATCAGGAACTACAACCGGGACAGCGGAGCTTATGGCTACACCTTC.

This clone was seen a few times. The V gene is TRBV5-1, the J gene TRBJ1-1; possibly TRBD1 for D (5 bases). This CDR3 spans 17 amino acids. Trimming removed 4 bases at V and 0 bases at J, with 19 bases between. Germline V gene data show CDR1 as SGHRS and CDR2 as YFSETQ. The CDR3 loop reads CASSGGWATPMNTEAFF. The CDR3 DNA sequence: TGCGCCAGCAGCGGGGGGTGGGCTACCCCCATGAACACTGAAGCTTTCTTT.